Below, 30 T cell receptor beta chains from the same sample are listed, as sequenced in a study of blood T cell repertoires in COVID-19. Some clones are missing from TCRdb's copy, which holds only in-frame ones; the method was immunoSEQ multiplex PCR. Altogether 90,000 to 130,000 clones are present, approximately 82% being singletons, with the ten largest covering around 4%. Source material: peripheral blood. These receptors all stem from a woman over 75 with acute or convalescent COVID-19.

The sample holds one count of this clone. The J gene is TRBJ1-2, the V gene TRBV6-5; 7 positions agree with TRBD1. Trimming took 3 bases from V and 2 from J; bases not matched to a gene: 6. The CDR3 contains 15 residues. Germline V gene lookup returns CDR1 MNHEY and CDR2 SVGAGI. The DNA for the CDR3 is TGTGCCAGCAGTTATCCCTCGGGACAGAACTATGGCTACACCTTC. Residues: CASSYPSGQNYGYTF.

This clone was seen just once. V usage is TRBV18 and J usage is TRBJ2-5; D gene unclear. CDR1 KGHSH and CDR2 LQKENI come from the germline V gene. V was shortened by 3 bases and J by 1 base, with 6 bases between the two germline ends. CDR3 length: 13 residues. The CDR3 is CASSPNSQETQYF. The DNA for the CDR3 is TGTGCCAGCTCACCTAACAGCCAAGAGACCCAGTACTTC.

The rearrangement links TRBV29-1 to TRBJ1-4; D possibly corresponds to TRBD1 (6 bases). The CDR3 runs to 19 residues. The germline V gene encodes CDR1 SQVTM and CDR2 ANQGSEA. The V gene lost 6 bases and the J gene lost 3 bases, with 29 bases spanning the gap. The CDR3 spells CSVQTTRGGSTAANEKLFF. The CDR3 nucleotides read TGCAGCGTCCAAACTACTAGGGGGGGGAGTACTGCAGCTAATGAAAAACTGTTTTTT.

This sequence joins TRBV12-3 or TRBV12-4 and TRBJ2-7; a weak D match, TRBD1 (6 bases). The CDR3 runs 13 residues. Trimming pared 8 bases from V and 1 base from J, leaving 12 bases between. CDR3 DNA: TGTGCCAGCTTAAGGCAGGGGTCCTACGAGCAGTACTTC. The encoded protein is CASLRQGSYEQYF.

This chain joins TRBV3-1 (or the pseudogene TRBV3-2) and TRBJ1-1; D is undetermined. Germline CDR1 is LGHDT and CDR2 is YNNKEL (reference sequence). This CDR3 comprises 15 residues. V was cut by 3 bases and J by 1 base, with 12 bases left in between. CDR3 sequence (DNA): TGTGCCAGCAGCCATCGCGGGAAGGCGAACACTGAAGCTTTCTTT. It encodes CASSHRGKANTEAFF.

This rearrangement joins TRBV11-3 to TRBJ2-3; the D gene is possibly TRBD2 (5 bases). Trimming shortened V by 1 base and J by 9 bases, and 8 bases separated the two germline ends. The CDR3 spans 12 residues. Germline assignment: CDR1 SGHNT and CDR2 YENEEA. The DNA for the CDR3 is TGTGCCAGCAGCTTAGTCGGGGAGACGCAGTATTTT. Translation: CASSLVGETQYF.

The chain has TRBV4-2 and TRBJ2-2; tentatively, D is TRBD2 (5 bases). This CDR3 has 16 residues. The germline V gene encodes CDR1 LGHNA and CDR2 YNFKEQ. V lost 4 bases to trimming and J lost 3 bases, with 15 bases between them. The CDR3: CASSPPGSRDTGELFF. For the CDR3, the DNA is TGTGCCAGCAGCCCGCCGGGGAGTCGCGACACCGGGGAGCTGTTTTTT.

For the CDR3, the DNA is TGTGCCAGCAGCTTGATTGGCAGGGGTGACCAAGAGACCCAGTACTTC. Residues: CASSLIGRGDQETQYF. The chain couples TRBV5-6 to TRBJ2-5; D might be TRBD1 (6 bases). The V end lost 1 base, the J end lost 0 bases, and 13 bases lay between the germline ends. Germline V lookup: CDR1 SGHDT, CDR2 YYEEEE. The length of the CDR3 is 16 residues.

This clone appeared a single time. The rearrangement links TRBV3-1 (or the pseudogene TRBV3-2) to TRBJ1-2; TRBD1 aligns across 7 bases. CDR1 is LGHDT, CDR2 YNNKEL, per germline (reference sequence). This CDR3 has 16 residues. J gave up 8 bases and V 0 bases, and 12 bases lay outside the gene matches. CDR3 loop: CASSQDATGYRMGYTF. CDR3 bases: TGTGCCAGCAGCCAAGATGCGACAGGGTACCGTATGGGCTACACCTTC.

This clone was seen only a few times. This rearrangement joins TRBV5-8 to TRBJ1-1; 10 nucleotides align to TRBD1. CDR3 length equals 14 residues. J lost 8 bases, V lost 1 base, and 5 bases had no gene match. The germline CDR1 and CDR2 sequences are SGHTS and YDEGEE. Here the CDR3 DNA reads TGTGCCAGCAGCTTGCCCGGGACAGGGGACGAAGCTTTCTTT. It translates to CASSLPGTGDEAFF.

This clone appeared a few times. The V call is TRBV3-1 (or the pseudogene TRBV3-2), the J call TRBJ1-1; weak D call: TRBD1 (5 bases). Per the germline V gene, CDR1 is LGHDT and CDR2 is YNNKEL (reference sequence). V lost 1 base, J lost 1 base, and 7 bases lay in between. CDR3 length equals 14 residues. This CDR3 is CASSQAQGNTEAFF. The CDR3 bases are TGTGCCAGCAGCCAAGCGCAGGGGAACACTGAAGCTTTCTTT.

V gene TRBV19 combines with J gene TRBJ2-5, with 8 nucleotides matching TRBD1. This CDR3 has 13 residues. Germline assignment: CDR1 LNHDA and CDR2 SQIVND (reference sequence). After removal of 6 bases from V and 5 bases from J, the junction contained 5 bases not matched to a gene. CDR3 coding DNA: TGTGCCAGTAGGAGAGACAGGGGTGAGACCCAGTACTTC. It translates to CASRRDRGETQYF.

V gene TRBV4-1 combines with J gene TRBJ2-5; D gene ambiguous. This CDR3 is 14 amino acids long. The germline V and J ends were trimmed by 4 bases and 1 base, with 10 bases remaining between them. The germline V gene has CDR1 MGHRA and CDR2 YSYEKL. CDR3 region: CASSRLGRQETQYF. Here the CDR3 DNA reads TGCGCCAGCAGCCGGCTGGGCCGCCAAGAGACCCAGTACTTC.

The rearrangement links TRBV19 to TRBJ1-3; D unclear. Trimming removed 2 bases from V and 2 bases from J, with 4 bases in between. CDR3 length: 13 residues. CDR1 and CDR2 from the germline V gene are LNHDA and SQIVND (reference sequence). The CDR3 DNA reads TGTGCCAGTAGTATATTCACTGGAAACACCATATATTTT. It specifies CASSIFTGNTIYF.

This clone has a handful of counts. CDR3 region: CASSQGDRGNYTF. In nucleotides, the CDR3 is TGTGCCAGCAGCCAGGGCGACAGGGGAAACTACACCTTC. The gene calls are TRBV14 and TRBJ1-2; 8 bases are a match to TRBD1. This CDR3 spans 13 amino acids. Germline V CDR1 and CDR2: SGHDN, FVKESK. J gave up 10 bases and V 3 bases, and 7 bases lay outside the gene matches.

V is TRBV21-1 and J is TRBJ2-1; the table names TRBD1, a call not compared with the DNA. TRBV21-1 is a pseudogene segment. CDR3 length equals 21 residues. The CDR3 reads CASSKSETGVLLRLSYNEQFF. The CDR3 bases are TGTGCCAGCAGCAAGTCCGAGACAGGGGTCCTCCTCCGACTCTCCTACAATGAGCAGTTCTTC.

The rearrangement joins TRBV5-1 to TRBJ1-2, with 7 bases identical to TRBD1. The CDR3 sequence is 14 residues long. Germline V gene data show CDR1 as SGHRS and CDR2 as YFSETQ. After removal of 6 bases from V and 0 bases from J, the junction contained 5 bases not matched to a gene. The CDR3 DNA reads TGCGCCAGCACGGGACAGACCTCTAACTATGGCTACACCTTC. It yields the protein CASTGQTSNYGYTF.

The V call is TRBV6-5, the J call TRBJ1-6; D gene uncertain. CDR3 length equals 15 residues. From germline, CDR1 is MNHEY and CDR2 SVGAGI. The V and J ends lost 2 bases and 3 bases respectively, with 8 bases between them. CDR3 sequence reads: CASSYNQNYNSPLHF. CDR3 nucleotides: TGTGCCAGCAGTTACAACCAGAACTATAATTCACCCCTCCACTTT.

This clone was seen just once. The chain has TRBV29-1 and TRBJ1-5; TRBD1 matches at 7 bases. CDR1 and CDR2 from the germline V gene are SQVTM and ANQGSEA. This CDR3 has 13 amino acids. With V trimmed by 5 bases and J by 4 bases, 5 bases remained unmatched. The DNA of the CDR3 is TGCAGCGTTCGACAGGGCCTAAATCAGCCCCAGCATTTT. Protein sequence: CSVRQGLNQPQHF. Drawing the rest from reference TRBV29-1 and TRBJ1-5, the complete variable domain is SAVISQKPSRDICQRGTSLTIQCQVDSQVTMMFWYRQQPGQSLTLIATANQGSEATYESGFVIDKFPISRPNLTFSTLTVSNMSPEDSSIYLCSVRQGLNQPQHFGDGTRLSIL.

This rearrangement joins TRBV29-1 to TRBJ2-3; TRBD1 is a possible D gene (5 bases). Germline V gives CDR1 SQVTM, CDR2 ANQGSEA. With 4 bases removed from V and 4 bases from J, the gap between germline ends came to 12 bases. The CDR3 has 13 residues. In DNA form, the CDR3 reads TGCAGCGTTGCAGGGCGGAATGCAGATACGCAGTATTTT. Translated: CSVAGRNADTQYF.

Here the CDR3 reads CASSLEGTGNTEAFF. CDR3 DNA sequence: TGTGCCAGCAGCTTAGAAGGGACAGGGAACACTGAAGCTTTCTTT. This chain joins TRBV11-3 and TRBJ1-1; 8 bases align to TRBD1. Losses at the gene ends were 0 bases for V and 1 base for J; bases not matched to a gene: 1. Per germline, CDR1 SGHNT and CDR2 YENEEA. This CDR3 region has 15 residues.

This clone was detected only once. This sequence joins TRBV4-2 and TRBJ1-4; D remains ambiguous. The CDR3 is 14 residues long. Germline CDR1 reads LGHNA; CDR2 reads YNFKEQ. V was trimmed by 0 bases and J by 7 bases, leaving 9 bases between them. CDR3 bases: TGTGCCAGCAGCCAAGAAGAGTTCGGTGAAAAACTGTTTTTT. This translates into CASSQEEFGEKLFF.

This clone was detected once. The CDR3 sequence is CASSLNLATGTDTQYF. The CDR3 nucleotides read TGTGCCAGCAGCTTAAATCTAGCGACGGGCACAGATACGCAGTATTTT. This chain joins TRBV7-3 and TRBJ2-3; TRBD2 is a possible D gene (6 bases). The CDR3 sequence is 16 residues long. In germline, CDR1 is SGHTA, CDR2 FQGTGA. With 1 base removed from V and 1 base from J, the gap between germline ends came to 12 bases.

This clone was detected a few times. Within the sample, other DNA sequences also encode this same CDR3. This rearrangement joins TRBV5-8 to TRBJ2-2; 9 nucleotides line up with TRBD1. There are 16 residues in the CDR3. The trim removed 3 bases at V and 4 bases at J, leaving 7 bases unmatched. The germline V gene encodes CDR1 SGHTS and CDR2 YDEGEE. The CDR3 region is CASSYRDRETTGELFF. The CDR3 region has the DNA TGTGCCAGCAGCTACCGGGACAGGGAGACCACCGGGGAGCTGTTTTTT. The full variable domain, its missing parts supplied by reference TRBV5-8 and TRBJ2-2, is EAGVTQSPTHLIKTRGQQATLRCSPISGHTSVYWYQQALGLGLQFLLWYDEGEERNRGNFPPRFSGRQFPNYSSELNVNALELEDSALYLCASSYRDRETTGELFFGEGSRLTVL.

As for this clone: The sample holds other DNA sequences that translate to the same CDR3. This chain uses TRBV6-5 with TRBJ1-3; no clear D. Germline loops: CDR1 MNHEY, CDR2 SVGAGI. Trimming took 7 bases from V and 3 from J, leaving 10 bases between them. The CDR3 is 13 residues long. For the CDR3, the DNA is TGTGCCAGCACGGGAGGTTATGGAAACACCATATATTTT. Amino acid sequence: CASTGGYGNTIYF.

The gene calls are TRBV4-2 and TRBJ1-2; D may be TRBD1 (5 bases). V was clipped by 4 bases and J by 5 bases, with 14 bases between them. Looked up from germline, CDR1 is LGHNA and CDR2 is YNFKEQ. The CDR3 spans 14 residues. This CDR3 reads CASSPKGGGYGYTF. CDR3 nucleotides: TGTGCCAGCAGCCCCAAGGGCGGGGGTTATGGCTACACCTTC.

Notes on this clone: Additional DNA sequences in this sample encode the identical CDR3. The chain joins TRBV11-1 to TRBJ2-3; D is uncertain. This CDR3 comprises 14 residues. The ends were cut back, 5 bases at V and 1 base at J, with 10 bases in the middle. The germline V gene encodes CDR1 SGHAT and CDR2 FQDESV (reference sequence). CDR3 DNA: TGTGCCAGCAGCCCTCCTACCCGCACAGATACGCAGTATTTT. Its protein product is CASSPPTRTDTQYF.

This clone was detected only once. This chain links TRBV19 with TRBJ1-6, with 7 bases fitting TRBD1. After removal of 5 bases from V and 8 bases from J, the junction contained 6 bases not matched to a gene. This CDR3 is built from 14 residues. Germline lookup yields CDR1 LNHDA and CDR2 SQIVND (reference sequence). The CDR3, as DNA: TGTGCCAGTAGTCTCCGGGACAGAGATTCACCCCTCCACTTT. Translating it yields CASSLRDRDSPLHF.

V is TRBV7-7 and J is TRBJ2-7; possible D gene TRBD1, 6 bases. The length of the CDR3 is 15 residues. Trimming took 1 base from V and 3 from J, leaving 13 bases between them. CDR1 and CDR2 from the germline V gene are SSHAT and FNYEAQ (reference sequence). The CDR3 here is CASSLGAGANYEQYF. Written as DNA, the CDR3 is TGTGCCAGCAGCTTAGGCGCAGGGGCGAACTACGAGCAGTACTTC.

This clone was observed a few times. The gene calls are TRBV5-1 and TRBJ1-1; D perhaps matches TRBD1 (6 bases). This CDR3 is built from 14 residues. Per the germline V gene, CDR1 is SGHRS and CDR2 is YFSETQ. V was trimmed by 4 bases and J by 1 base, leaving 11 bases between them. The CDR3 spells CASSDTGRNTEAFF. CDR3 nucleotides: TGCGCCAGCAGCGATACAGGGAGGAACACTGAAGCTTTCTTT.